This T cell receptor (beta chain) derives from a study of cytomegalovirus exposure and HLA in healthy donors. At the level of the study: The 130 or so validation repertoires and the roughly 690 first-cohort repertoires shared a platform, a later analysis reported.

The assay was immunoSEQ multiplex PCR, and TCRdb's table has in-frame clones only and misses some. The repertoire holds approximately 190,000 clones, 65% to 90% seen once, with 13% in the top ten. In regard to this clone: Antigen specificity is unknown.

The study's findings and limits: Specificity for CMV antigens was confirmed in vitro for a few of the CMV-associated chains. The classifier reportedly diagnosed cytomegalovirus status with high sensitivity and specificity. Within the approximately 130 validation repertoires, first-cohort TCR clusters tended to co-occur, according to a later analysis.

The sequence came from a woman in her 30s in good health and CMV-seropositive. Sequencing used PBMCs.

The CDR3 is CASGLVLSGIYNEQFF. As DNA, the CDR3 is TGTGCTAGTGGTTTGGTATTATCGGGGATTTACAATGAGCAGTTCTTC. The gene calls are TRBV12-5 and TRBJ2-1; weak D call: TRBD2 (5 bases). The V end lost 0 bases, the J end lost 4 bases, and 13 bases lay between the germline ends. Germline V gene data show CDR1 as LGHNT and CDR2 as FRNRAP. The CDR3 is 16 amino acids.